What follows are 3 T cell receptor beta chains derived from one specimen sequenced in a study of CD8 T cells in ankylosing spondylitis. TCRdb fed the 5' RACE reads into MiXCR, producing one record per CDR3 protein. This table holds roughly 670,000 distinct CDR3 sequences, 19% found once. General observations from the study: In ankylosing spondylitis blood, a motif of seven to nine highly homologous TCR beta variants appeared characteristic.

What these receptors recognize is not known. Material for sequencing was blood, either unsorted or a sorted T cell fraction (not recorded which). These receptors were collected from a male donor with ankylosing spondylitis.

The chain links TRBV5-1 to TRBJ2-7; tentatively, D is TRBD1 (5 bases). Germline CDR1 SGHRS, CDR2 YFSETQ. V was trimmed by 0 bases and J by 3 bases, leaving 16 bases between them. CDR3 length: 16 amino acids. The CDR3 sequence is CASSLGGQGSVYEQYF. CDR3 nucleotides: TGCGCCAGCAGCTTGGGGGGCCAGGGAAGCGTCTACGAGCAGTACTTC.

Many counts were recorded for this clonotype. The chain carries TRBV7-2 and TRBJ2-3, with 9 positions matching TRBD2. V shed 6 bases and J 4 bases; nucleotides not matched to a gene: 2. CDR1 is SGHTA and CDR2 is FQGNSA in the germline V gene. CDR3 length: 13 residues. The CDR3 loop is CASSRLAADTQYF. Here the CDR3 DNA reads TGTGCCAGCAGTCGACTAGCGGCAGATACGCAGTATTTT.

CDR3 DNA: TGTGCCAGCAGCCAAGCTTGGACAGGGGGAGCAGATACGCAGTATTTT. It is translated as CASSQAWTGGADTQYF. V gene TRBV14 combines with J gene TRBJ2-3; 10 nucleotides match TRBD1. This CDR3 has 16 amino acids. With V trimmed by 1 base and J by 4 bases, 5 bases remained unmatched. Germline V lookup: CDR1 SGHDN, CDR2 FVKESK.